Reported below is one TCR beta chain. Its antigen is as yet unknown. This sample stems from a study of graft-versus-host responses after intestinal transplantation. Study at large: After anti-thymocyte globulin induction, recipients took tacrolimus and steroids for around 3 years.

The germline V gene encodes CDR1 LNHNV and CDR2 YYDKDF (reference sequence). This CDR3 contains 14 residues. V was shortened by 5 bases and J by 5 bases, with 16 bases between the two germline ends. The data were produced by immunoSEQ multiplex PCR, yet TCRdb's version contains in-frame clones alone and is incomplete. The sample carries 85,000 to 100,000 clones, less than 95% recorded once. Whole-study results and caveats: GvH clones occurred in recipient marrow; some first appeared in ileum or blood. Across patients carrying graft-donor T cell macrochimerism, allografts held high graft-versus-host to host-versus-graft clonal ratios.

V and J are TRBV15 and TRBJ2-7, with TRBD1 as a possible D gene (6 bases). This receptor was taken from a human donor who was the organ donor for an intestinal transplant. The sequencing used unstimulated CD8+ T cells sorted from spleen or lymph node cells, collected before transplant. The CDR3 DNA is TGTGCCACCAGCCGACTCAATGGGGGCCACGAGCAGTACTTC. Its protein is CATSRLNGGHEQYF.